The present T cell receptor (beta chain) was sequenced within a study of T cells after yellow fever vaccination (dated by TCRdb to about 2019). For context, the study as a whole: Libraries from fractions with low cell numbers were prepared with the SMART-Seq v4 Ultra Low Input RNA kit. Two healthy male donors made up the cohort, one aged 18 to 29 years and the other aged 30 to 40 years. To follow T-cell clones before and after both primary and booster YFV17D yellow fever vaccination, bulk TCR alpha and beta repertoires underwent longitudinal sequencing. Blood was collected at multiple timepoints before and after primary and secondary immunization, and bulk PBMC replicates and cell subsets were isolated. General conclusions and limits of the study: Because abundant contaminating clonotypes from the bulk population could be contained in FACS-sorted repertoires, computational filtering was required. The study included only a couple of donors, which limits how far the findings can be generalized. The secondary T-cell response was weaker than the primary response but faster, peaking on day 5 instead of day 15. A small fraction of clonotypes appeared in both the CD4 and CD8 compartments, likely as a result of convergent recombination. Most clones expanded after primary vaccination were re-detected after the booster (96% of CD4 and 80% to 90% of CD8), suggesting broad memory maintenance.

The sample's treatment or condition, from its label and the paper: live attenuated yellow fever vaccine strain. At each blood-draw timepoint, two biological replicates of bulk PBMCs were obtained. PBMCs were isolated from peripheral blood using a standard Ficoll-Paque protocol. TriZol was used to extract RNA from bulk PBMCs, from CD4 and CD8 fractions, and from dextramer-positive and dextramer-negative fractions. Inclusive of the bounding cysteine and phenylalanine, the CDR3 is 14 residues long. The retained sequence is limited to the CDR3, 42 bases, with the frame set at the first base. Trimming takes 11 bases off V and 7 bases off J; junction bases not matched to a gene: 11. TCR cDNA was made using 5'RACE template switching, a step that added a universal primer site and unique molecular identifiers. Priming for cDNA synthesis came from both the TCR alpha and TCR beta constant segments. Library amplification used two PCR steps, and the second PCR step added sample barcodes and sequencing adapters. Sequencing of libraries was done on Illumina HiSeq 2500 (2x100 bp) or NovaSeq (2x150 bp). As for the authors' bioinformatics: MIGEC handled demultiplexing of reads and collapsing into UMI consensus sequences, while MiXCR performed V(D)J alignment. Vaccine-responding clonotypes were defined with edgeR using replicate PBMC samples, requiring FDR below 0.01 and a log2 fold change above 5 up to day 15. CD4 or CD8 identity was assigned to each bulk clonotype according to whether the clonotype was present at higher abundance in the sequenced CD4 repertoire or the sequenced CD8 repertoire. TCRdb reanalyzed the raw reads on its own, using fastp at Q25 for trimming and MiXCR for clone calling, and kept in-frame beta chains. Duplicate CDR3 protein sequences are folded into a single record with the most common DNA and genes. The V and J calls and clone size come from TCRdb's table, not from the authors' own analysis. Across this sample there are approximately 300,000 distinct CDR3 sequences, with over 8% seen only once. Roughly 17% of the sample lies in the top ten.

In its sample, this clonotype was seen a few times. The antigen it binds to is not known. There are no base qualities to consult, and no much larger clone falls within one base. Specimen: PBMCs, collected on the day of the first yellow fever vaccination. The sequence was collected from a man aged 18 to 35 who received the YFV17D yellow fever vaccine. The V and J segments used are TRBV12-3 or TRBV12-4 and TRBJ2-1; TRBD1 matches 10 bases in the middle. Read as DNA, the sequence is TGTGCCGGGGGTTGGGGACAGGGGTTTAATGAGCAGTTCTTC. This is translated as CAGGWGQGFNEQFF.